This TCR beta chain was obtained from a study of T cells in localized non-small cell lung cancer. Generated by immunoSEQ multiplex PCR, the TCRdb table keeps only in-frame clones and is missing some. The sample has around 55,000 clones; around 90% are singletons. Regarding the study as a whole: Out of the top 100 tumor clones, a median around 57 were seen in adjacent lung. Increased T cell density in blood showed an association with longer overall survival. Among the tissues sampled, uninvolved adjacent lung had the highest T cell clonality, above tumor.

As concerns this clone: No antigen is known for it.

V was pared by 1 base and J by 7 bases, with 6 bases of the junction left unmatched. The length of the CDR3 is 15 residues. The germline V gene has CDR1 SGHRS and CDR2 YFSETQ. Here the sequenced sample was PBMCs, taken before any cancer treatment. This chain joins TRBV5-1 and TRBJ2-1; TRBD2 agrees at 9 bases. This TCR derives from a female donor with stage II lung adenocarcinoma. The DNA of the CDR3 is TGCGCCAGCAGCTTGAGGTTGCGGGGGGGAAATGAGCAGTTCTTC. It specifies CASSLRLRGGNEQFF.